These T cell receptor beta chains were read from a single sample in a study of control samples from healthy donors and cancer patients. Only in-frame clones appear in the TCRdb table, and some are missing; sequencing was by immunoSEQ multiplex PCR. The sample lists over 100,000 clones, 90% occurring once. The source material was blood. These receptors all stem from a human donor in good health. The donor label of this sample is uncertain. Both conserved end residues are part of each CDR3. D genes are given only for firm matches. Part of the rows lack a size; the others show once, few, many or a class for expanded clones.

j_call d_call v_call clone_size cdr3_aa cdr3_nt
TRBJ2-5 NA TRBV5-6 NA CASSSDLGSGTQYF TGTGCCAGCAGCTCCGACTTGGGGTCCGGGACCCAGTACTTC
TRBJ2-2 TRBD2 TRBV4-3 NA CASSQGTVSGGAGGELFF TGCGCCAGCAGCCAGGGGACCGTTAGCGGGGGGGCAGGCGGGGAGCTGTTTTTT
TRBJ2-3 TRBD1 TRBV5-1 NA CASSTRTGATDTQYF TGCGCCAGCAGCACCCGTACAGGGGCCACAGATACGCAGTATTTT
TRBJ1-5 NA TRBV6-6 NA CASSYHAVQPQHF TGTGCCAGCAGTTACCACGCGGTTCAGCCCCAGCATTTT
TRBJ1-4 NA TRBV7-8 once CASSLMSATNEKLFF TGTGCCAGCAGCTTAATGAGTGCAACTAATGAAAAACTGTTTTTT
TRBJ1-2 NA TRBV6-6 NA CASSNADVSYGYTF TGTGCCAGCAGTAACGCGGATGTCTCCTATGGCTACACCTTC
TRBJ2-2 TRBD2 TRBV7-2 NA CASSSLAGGTGELFF TGTGCCAGCAGCTCCCTAGCGGGGGGCACCGGGGAGCTGTTTTTT
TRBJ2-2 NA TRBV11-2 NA CASSSPNTGELFF TGTGCCAGCAGCTCTCCGAACACCGGGGAGCTGTTTTTT
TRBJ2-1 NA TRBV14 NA CASSQFTRAPGEQFF TGTGCCAGCAGCCAATTTACCAGGGCCCCCGGTGAGCAGTTCTTC
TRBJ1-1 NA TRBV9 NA CASSVDETEAFF TGTGCCAGCAGCGTAGACGAGACTGAAGCTTTCTTT
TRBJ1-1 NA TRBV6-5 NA CASAVQGNTEAFF TGTGCCAGTGCCGTACAGGGGAACACTGAAGCTTTCTTT
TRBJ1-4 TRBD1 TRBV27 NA CASSKSGTGVEKLFF TGTGCCAGCAGCAAATCCGGGACAGGGGTAGAAAAACTGTTTTTT
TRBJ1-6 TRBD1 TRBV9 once CASSPKTGGDSPLHF TGTGCCAGCAGCCCAAAGACAGGGGGCGATTCACCCCTCCACTTT
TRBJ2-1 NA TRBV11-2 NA CASSLFTGVNEQFF TGTGCCAGCAGCTTATTCACAGGCGTCAATGAGCAGTTCTTC
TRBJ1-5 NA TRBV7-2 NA CASSSPGLNQPQHF TGTGCCAGCAGCTCGCCAGGGCTCAATCAGCCCCAGCATTTT
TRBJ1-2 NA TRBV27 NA CASSLGGGTQTF TGTGCCAGCAGTTTAGGAGGGGGGACACAAACCTTC
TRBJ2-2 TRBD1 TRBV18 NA CASSPQDRGSAGELFF TGTGCCAGCTCACCACAGGACAGGGGTTCTGCCGGGGAGCTGTTTTTT
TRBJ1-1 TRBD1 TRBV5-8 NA CASSLGQGAPAFF TGTGCCAGCAGCTTGGGACAGGGGGCGCCGGCTTTCTTT
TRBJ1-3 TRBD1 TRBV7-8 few CASSTRQTGGFGNTIYF TGTGCCAGCAGCACCCGACAGACAGGGGGCTTCGGAAACACCATATATTTT
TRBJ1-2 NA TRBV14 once CASSNKRQTNYGYTF TGTGCCAGCAGCAACAAGCGACAGACTAACTATGGCTACACCTTC
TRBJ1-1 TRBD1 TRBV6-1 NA CASSEAPDRANAFF TGTGCCAGCAGTGAAGCCCCTGACAGGGCCAACGCTTTCTTT
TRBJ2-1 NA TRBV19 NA CASSIPKVGFNEQFF TGTGCCAGTAGTATCCCCAAGGTGGGGTTCAATGAGCAGTTCTTC
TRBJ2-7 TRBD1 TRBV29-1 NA CSVSSPRGQGYEQYF TGCAGCGTATCCTCCCCTCGCGGACAGGGCTACGAGCAGTACTTC
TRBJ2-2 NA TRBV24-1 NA CATSDLPPPGSNTGELFF TGTGCCACCAGTGACCTTCCGCCGCCAGGTTCCAACACCGGGGAGCTGTTTTTT
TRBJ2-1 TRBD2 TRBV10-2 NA CASSDLYPGLANEQFF TGCGCCAGCAGCGACTTATATCCGGGACTAGCAAATGAGCAGTTCTTC
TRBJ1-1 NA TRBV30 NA CACWWESTEAFF TGTGCCTGCTGGTGGGAGAGCACTGAAGCTTTCTTT
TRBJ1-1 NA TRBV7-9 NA CASSRIEGRGTEAFF TGTGCCAGCAGCCGTATTGAGGGCAGAGGGACTGAAGCTTTCTTT
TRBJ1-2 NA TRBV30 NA CASDSNYGYTF TGTGCCTCGGACAGTAACTATGGCTACACCTTC
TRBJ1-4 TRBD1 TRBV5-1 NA CASSPGTGVNEKLFF TGCGCCAGCAGCCCAGGAACAGGGGTAAATGAAAAACTGTTTTTT
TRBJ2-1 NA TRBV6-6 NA CASKTQGGYEQFF TGTGCCAGCAAGACCCAGGGTGGGTATGAGCAGTTCTTC
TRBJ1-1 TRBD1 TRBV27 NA CASSFNRGTEAFF TGTGCCAGCAGTTTCAACAGGGGCACTGAAGCTTTCTTT
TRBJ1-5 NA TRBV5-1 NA CASSISGSGNQPQHF TGCGCCAGCAGCATCTCAGGGTCTGGCAATCAGCCCCAGCATTTT
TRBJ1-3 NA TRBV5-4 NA CASSLWGDAGNTIYF TGTGCCAGCAGCTTGTGGGGGGATGCTGGAAACACCATATATTTT
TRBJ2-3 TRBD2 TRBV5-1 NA CASSLPSGPTDTQYF TGCGCCAGCAGCTTGCCTAGCGGCCCCACAGATACGCAGTATTTT
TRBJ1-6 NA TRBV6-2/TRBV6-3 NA CASSAADPENSPLHF TGTGCCAGCAGCGCCGCCGACCCGGAGAATTCACCCCTCCACTTT
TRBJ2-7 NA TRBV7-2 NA CASSSPPSGVWGEQYF TGTGCCAGCAGCTCCCCCCCTTCCGGAGTGTGGGGCGAGCAGTACTTC
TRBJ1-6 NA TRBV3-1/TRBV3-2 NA CASSPLVRNSPLHF TGTGCCAGCAGCCCCTTAGTGAGGAATTCACCCCTCCACTTT
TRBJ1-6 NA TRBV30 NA CAWMSISSYNSPLHF TGTGCCTGGATGAGTATCAGCTCCTATAATTCACCCCTCCACTTT
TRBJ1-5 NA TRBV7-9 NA CASSAYGDQPQHF TGTGCCAGCAGCGCCTACGGAGATCAGCCCCAGCATTTT
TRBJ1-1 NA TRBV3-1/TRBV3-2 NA CASSQGQGNTEAFF TGTGCCAGCAGCCAAGGGCAGGGGAACACTGAAGCTTTCTTT
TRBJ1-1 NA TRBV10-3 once CAISESMGEAFF TGTGCCATCAGTGAGTCTATGGGTGAAGCTTTCTTT
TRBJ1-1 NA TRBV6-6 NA CASRGENRVTTEAFF TGTGCCAGCAGGGGCGAGAACAGGGTAACCACTGAAGCTTTCTTT
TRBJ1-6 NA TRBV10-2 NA CASSEVGPNSPLHF TGCGCCAGCAGTGAGGTAGGGCCAAATTCACCCCTCCACTTT
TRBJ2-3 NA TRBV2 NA CASSEDHQDTQYF TGTGCCAGCAGTGAGGACCACCAAGATACGCAGTATTTT
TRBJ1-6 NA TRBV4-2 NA CASSRDSSPLHF TGTGCCAGCAGCCGGGATAGTTCACCCCTCCACTTT
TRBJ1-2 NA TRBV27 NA CASRSSDRYGYTF TGTGCCAGCCGGTCGTCTGATCGCTATGGCTACACCTTC
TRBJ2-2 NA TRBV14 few CASSHAEFANTGELFF TGTGCCAGCAGCCATGCAGAGTTCGCGAACACCGGGGAGCTGTTTTTT
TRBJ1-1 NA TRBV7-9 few CASSNGQLEAFF TGTGCCAGCAGTAACGGACAACTTGAAGCTTTCTTT
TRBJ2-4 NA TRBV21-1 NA CASNLTGENIQYF TGTGCCAGCAACTTAACAGGGGAGAACATTCAGTACTTC
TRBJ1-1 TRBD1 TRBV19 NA CASSYRGLAEAFF TGTGCCAGTAGTTACAGGGGGCTCGCTGAAGCTTTCTTT
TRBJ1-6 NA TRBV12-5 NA CASVVFSGAAYNSPLHF TGTGCTAGTGTTGTCTTTTCAGGGGCCGCCTATAATTCACCCCTCCACTTT
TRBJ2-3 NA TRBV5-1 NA CASSLGRFTDTQYF TGCGCCAGCAGCCTCGGACGGTTCACAGATACGCAGTATTTT
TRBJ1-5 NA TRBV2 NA CASSEADLGQPQHF TGTGCCAGCAGTGAAGCGGACCTGGGGCAGCCCCAGCATTTT
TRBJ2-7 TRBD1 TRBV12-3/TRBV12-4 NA CASSDRDEQYF TGTGCCAGCAGTGACAGGGACGAGCAGTACTTC
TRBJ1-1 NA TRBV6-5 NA CASQIPLGGNTEAFF TGTGCCAGCCAAATTCCCCTAGGGGGGAACACTGAAGCTTTCTTT
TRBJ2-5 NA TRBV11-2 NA CASTLQGETQYF TGTGCCAGCACCCTCCAGGGGGAGACCCAGTACTTC
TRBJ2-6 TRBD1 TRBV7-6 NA CASSLGQGAIGANVLTF TGTGCCAGCAGCTTGGGGCAGGGGGCGATTGGGGCCAACGTCCTGACTTTC
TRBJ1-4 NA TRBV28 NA CASSLREEKLFF TGTGCCAGCAGTTTGAGGGAGGAAAAACTGTTTTTT
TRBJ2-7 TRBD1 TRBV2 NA CASSKGTGGSYEQYF TGTGCCAGCAGTAAAGGGACAGGGGGCTCGTACGAGCAGTACTTC
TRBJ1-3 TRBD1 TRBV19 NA CASSQGTVGGNTIYF TGTGCCAGTAGCCAAGGGACAGTTGGTGGAAACACCATATATTTT